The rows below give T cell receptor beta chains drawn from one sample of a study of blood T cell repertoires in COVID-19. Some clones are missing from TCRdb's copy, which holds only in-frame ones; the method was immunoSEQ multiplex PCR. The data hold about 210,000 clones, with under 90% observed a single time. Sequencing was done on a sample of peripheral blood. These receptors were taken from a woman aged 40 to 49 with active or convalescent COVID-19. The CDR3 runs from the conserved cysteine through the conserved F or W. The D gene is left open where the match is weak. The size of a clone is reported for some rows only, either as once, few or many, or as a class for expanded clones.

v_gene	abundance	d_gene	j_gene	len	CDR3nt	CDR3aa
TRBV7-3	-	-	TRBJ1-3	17	TGTGCCAGCAGCTTAGGTCCCCCTAACAGTCCCGGAAACACCATATATTTT	CASSLGPPNSPGNTIYF
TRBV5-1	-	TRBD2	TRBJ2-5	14	TGCGCCAGCAGCCTGCCGACTAGCGCCGAGACCCAGTACTTC	CASSLPTSAETQYF
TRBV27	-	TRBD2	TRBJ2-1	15	TGTGCCAGCAGGGACGGGGGGGCAACTTACAATGAGCAGTTCTTC	CASRDGGATYNEQFF
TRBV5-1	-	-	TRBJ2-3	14	TGCGCCAGCCGGGGGGCGGTAAGCACAGATACGCAGTATTTT	CASRGAVSTDTQYF
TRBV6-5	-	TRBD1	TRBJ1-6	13	TGTGCCAGCAGCTCAGGGGGAGATTCACCCCTCCACTTT	CASSSGGDSPLHF
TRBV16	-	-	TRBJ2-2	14	TGTGCCAGCAGCCAATCGTACGGCACCGGGGAGCTGTTTTTT	CASSQSYGTGELFF
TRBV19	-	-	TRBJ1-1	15	TGTGCCAGTACCTTATCGACAGGAATGAACACTGAAGCTTTCTTT	CASTLSTGMNTEAFF
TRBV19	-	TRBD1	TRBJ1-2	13	TGTGCCACCCAAGACAGGGGCCCGTATGGCTACACCTTC	CATQDRGPYGYTF
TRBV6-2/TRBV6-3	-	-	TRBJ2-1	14	TGTGCCAGCAGTTATAGTGAGGGGAGGAATGAGCAGTTCTTC	CASSYSEGRNEQFF
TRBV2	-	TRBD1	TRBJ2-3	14	TGTGCCAGCAGTCCCAGGACAGGGACAGATACGCAGTATTTT	CASSPRTGTDTQYF
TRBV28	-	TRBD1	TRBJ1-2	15	TGTGCCAGCAGTTTACCGGGACAGTGGGACTATGGCTACACCTTC	CASSLPGQWDYGYTF
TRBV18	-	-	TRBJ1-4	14	TGTGCCAGCTCAAGGAGCGGGGTTGGTGAAAAACTGTTTTTT	CASSRSGVGEKLFF
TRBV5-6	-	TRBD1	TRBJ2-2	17	TGTGCCAGCAGCTATAGACAGGGGAGACGAGACACCGGGGAGCTGTTTTTT	CASSYRQGRRDTGELFF
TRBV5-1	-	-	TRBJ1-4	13	TGCGCCAGCAGCTCGGACAACGGTGAAAAACTGTTTTTT	CASSSDNGEKLFF
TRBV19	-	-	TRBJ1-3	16	TGTGCCAGTAGTATCGGGGCAGGGGAAGCTGGAAACACCATATATTTT	CASSIGAGEAGNTIYF
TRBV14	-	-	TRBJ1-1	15	TGTGCCAGCAGCCAAGAGATGTATAGGAACACTGAAGCTTTCTTT	CASSQEMYRNTEAFF
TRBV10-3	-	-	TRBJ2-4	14	TGTGCCATCAGTGCCCCAGGGGATCAAAACATTCAGTACTTC	CAISAPGDQNIQYF
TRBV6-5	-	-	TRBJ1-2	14	TGTGCCAGCAGTTACGGGGGGGGCGCCGGTGGCTACACCTTC	CASSYGGGAGGYTF
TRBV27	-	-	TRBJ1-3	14	TGTGCCAGCAGTTTACGGGGGGAGGGAAACACCATATATTTT	CASSLRGEGNTIYF
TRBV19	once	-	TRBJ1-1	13	TGTGCCAGTCGACAGACAGCGAACACTGAAGCTTTCTTT	CASRQTANTEAFF
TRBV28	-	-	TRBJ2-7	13	TGTGCCAGCAGTGAAGGAGGCCTCTACGAGCAGTACTTC	CASSEGGLYEQYF
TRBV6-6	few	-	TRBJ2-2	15	TGTGCCAGCAGGGGAGGGACAACGAACACCGGGGAGCTGTTTTTT	CASRGGTTNTGELFF
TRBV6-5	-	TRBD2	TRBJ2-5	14	TGTGCCGCGGGCGGGAGAAGTTCCCAAGAGACCCAGTACTTC	CAAGGRSSQETQYF
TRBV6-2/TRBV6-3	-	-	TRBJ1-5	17	TGTGCCAGCAGTTACTCGAAAGGAGGTCCTAGCAATCAGCCCCAGCATTTT	CASSYSKGGPSNQPQHF
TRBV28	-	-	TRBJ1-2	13	TGTGCCAGCAGTTTATTTGGGTCTAGTGGCTACACCTTC	CASSLFGSSGYTF
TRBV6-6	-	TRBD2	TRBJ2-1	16	TGTGCCAGCAGTTACTCGGCTAGCGGGAGGGCCCATGAGCAGTTCTTC	CASSYSASGRAHEQFF
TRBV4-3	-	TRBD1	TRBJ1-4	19	TGCGCCAGCAGCCAAGAGGGGGGACAGCTAATCACGGTGAATGAAAAACTGTTTTTT	CASSQEGGQLITVNEKLFF
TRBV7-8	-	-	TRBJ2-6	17	TGTGCCAGCATCTACACGAGGGCCCCCTCTGGGGCCAACGTCCTGACTTTC	CASIYTRAPSGANVLTF
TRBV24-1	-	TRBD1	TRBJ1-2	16	TGTGCCACCAGTGATTCCACGCGGGACAGGGGGCAAGGCTACACCTTC	CATSDSTRDRGQGYTF
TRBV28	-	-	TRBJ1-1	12	TGTGCCAGCAGGGGGCGTCGGACTGAAGCTTTCTTT	CASRGRRTEAFF
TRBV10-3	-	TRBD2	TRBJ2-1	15	TGTGCCATCAGTATGACTAGCGGGACATACAATGAGCAGTTCTTC	CAISMTSGTYNEQFF
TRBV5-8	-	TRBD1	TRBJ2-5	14	TGTGCCAGCAGCGGAACAGGGGGCCAAGAGACCCAGTACTTC	CASSGTGGQETQYF
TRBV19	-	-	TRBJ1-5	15	TGTGCCAGTACCCTGGCGGGGGACAGCAATCAGCCCCAGCATTTT	CASTLAGDSNQPQHF
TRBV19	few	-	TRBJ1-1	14	TGTGCCAGTAGTGTCGGACCGGAGGACACTGAAGCTTTCTTT	CASSVGPEDTEAFF
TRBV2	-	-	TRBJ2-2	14	TGTGCCAGCAGGGTAGGACTATACACCGGGGAGCTGTTTTTT	CASRVGLYTGELFF
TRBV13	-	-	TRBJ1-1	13	TGTGCCAGCAGCTTGGCGACGGGCACTGAAGCTTTCTTT	CASSLATGTEAFF
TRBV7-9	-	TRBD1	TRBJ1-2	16	TGTGCCAGCAGCTTACTACAGGGGCCTCCGAACTATGGCTACACCTTC	CASSLLQGPPNYGYTF
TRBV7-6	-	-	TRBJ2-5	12	TGTGCCAGCAGTGTGAGTGAGGAGACCCAGTACTTC	CASSVSEETQYF
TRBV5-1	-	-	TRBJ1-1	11	TGCGCCAGCAGCTTGGCACGGAGGGCTTTCTTT	CASSLARRAFF
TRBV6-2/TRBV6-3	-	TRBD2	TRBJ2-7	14	TGTGCCAGCAGTTCTATGCGGGGGTCCTACGAGCAGTACTTC	CASSSMRGSYEQYF
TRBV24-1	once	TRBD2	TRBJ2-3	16	TGTGCCACCAGTGACCCCCAGCGGGAGGCTCTGGATACGCAGTATTTT	CATSDPQREALDTQYF
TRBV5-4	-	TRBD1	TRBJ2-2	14	TGTGCCAGCAGCTTAGGGGGCAGCCCCGGGGAGCTGTTTTTT	CASSLGGSPGELFF
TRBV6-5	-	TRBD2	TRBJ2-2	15	TGTGCCAGCATGGGACTAGCGGGAGGGGCCGGGGAGCTGTTTTTT	CASMGLAGGAGELFF
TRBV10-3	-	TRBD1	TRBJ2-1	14	TGTGCCATCAGTGACGCGGGACAGGGTGATGAGCAGTTCTTC	CAISDAGQGDEQFF
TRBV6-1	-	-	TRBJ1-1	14	TGTGCCAGCAGTGAACACGGGGGGGACACTGAAGCTTTCTTT	CASSEHGGDTEAFF
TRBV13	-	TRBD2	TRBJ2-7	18	TGTGCCAGCAGTCGTCAGAATAGCGGGGGGTCCCAAATGCTCGAGCAGTACTTC	CASSRQNSGGSQMLEQYF